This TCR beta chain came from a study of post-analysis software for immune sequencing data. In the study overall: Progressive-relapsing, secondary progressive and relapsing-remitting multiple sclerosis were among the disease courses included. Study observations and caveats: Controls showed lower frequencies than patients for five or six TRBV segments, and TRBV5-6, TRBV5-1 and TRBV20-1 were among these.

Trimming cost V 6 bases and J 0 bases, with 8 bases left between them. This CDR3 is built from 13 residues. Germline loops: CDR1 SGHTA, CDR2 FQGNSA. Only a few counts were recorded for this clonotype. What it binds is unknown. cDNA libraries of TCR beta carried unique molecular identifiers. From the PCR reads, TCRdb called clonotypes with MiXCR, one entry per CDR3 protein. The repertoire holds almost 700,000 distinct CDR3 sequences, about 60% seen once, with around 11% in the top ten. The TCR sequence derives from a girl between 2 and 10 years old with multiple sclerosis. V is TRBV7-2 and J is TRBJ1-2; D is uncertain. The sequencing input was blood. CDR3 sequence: CASSPGANYGYTF. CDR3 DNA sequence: TGTGCCAGCAGTCCTGGAGCTAACTATGGCTACACCTTC.